The T cell receptor (beta chain) described here comes from a study of shared clonotypes between healthy human individuals. This CDR3 is built from 18 residues. J gave up 4 bases and V 5 bases, and 14 bases lay outside the gene matches. The germline V gene encodes CDR1 SEHNR and CDR2 FQNEAQ (reference sequence). Using immunoSEQ multiplex PCR, the repertoire was profiled, and TCRdb retains in-frame clones only, with some absent. The sample has around 2,000,000 clones, roughly 95% seen once; the top ten hold 0.85% to 1.2%. Naive-designated CD8 cells lacked CD45RO, were positively enriched for CCR7, and omitted terminally differentiated effector memory CD45RA+ cells.

This chain joins TRBV7-9 and TRBJ1-4; TRBD1 agrees at 9 bases. Source material: naive CD8+ T cells sorted from blood. This clonotype was obtained from a man aged 18-30 years in good health. CDR3 region: CASSPSEGQGNSNEKLFF. The CDR3 DNA is TGTGCCAGCAGCCCCAGTGAAGGACAGGGGAACAGTAATGAAAAACTGTTTTTT.